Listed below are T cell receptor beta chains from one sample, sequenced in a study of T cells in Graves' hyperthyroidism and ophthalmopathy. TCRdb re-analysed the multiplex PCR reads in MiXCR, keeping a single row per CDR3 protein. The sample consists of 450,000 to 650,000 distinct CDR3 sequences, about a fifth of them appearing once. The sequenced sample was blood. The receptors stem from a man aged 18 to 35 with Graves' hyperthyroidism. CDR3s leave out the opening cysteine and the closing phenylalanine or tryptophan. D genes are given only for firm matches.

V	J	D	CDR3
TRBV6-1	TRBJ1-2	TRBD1	ASSGTGIYGYT
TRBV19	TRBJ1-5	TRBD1	ASTRGYGNQPQH
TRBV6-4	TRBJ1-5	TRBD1	ASSDSVDRGNQPQH
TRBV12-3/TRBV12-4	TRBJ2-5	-	ASSLALGSETQY
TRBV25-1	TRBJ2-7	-	ASSGQSTSYEQY
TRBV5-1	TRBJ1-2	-	ASSRPSTPNYGYT
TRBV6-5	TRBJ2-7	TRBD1	ASSYRGQGAYEQY
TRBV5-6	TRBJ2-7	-	ASSPSRGRASYEQY
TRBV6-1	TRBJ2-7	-	ASSLYGGDTYEQY
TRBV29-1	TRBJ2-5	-	SVDRPLLQTQY
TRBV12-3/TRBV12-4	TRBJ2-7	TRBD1	ASSLSGQGASYEQY
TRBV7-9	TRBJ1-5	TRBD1	ASSNTGDSNQPQH
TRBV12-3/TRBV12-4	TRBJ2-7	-	ASSFVDSRYEQY
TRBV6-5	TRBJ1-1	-	ASSYYGGEGTEAF
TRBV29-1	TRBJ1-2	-	SVGGINYGYT
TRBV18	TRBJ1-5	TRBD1	ASSPQQGAGQPQH
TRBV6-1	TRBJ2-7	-	ASSALGDEQY
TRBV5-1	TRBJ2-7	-	ASSLGPLAYEQY
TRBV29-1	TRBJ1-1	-	SVDQGRNTEAF
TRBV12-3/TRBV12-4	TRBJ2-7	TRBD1	ASILGQGSYEQY
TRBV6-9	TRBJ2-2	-	ASSYRNGQNTGELF
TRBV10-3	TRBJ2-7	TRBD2	AISGGSSGTREQY
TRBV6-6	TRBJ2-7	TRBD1	ASSLDRVGREQY
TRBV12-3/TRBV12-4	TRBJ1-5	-	ASSLSWGAGNQPQH
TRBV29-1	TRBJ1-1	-	SVQLGGTEAF
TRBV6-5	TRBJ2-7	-	ASSSDLGQY
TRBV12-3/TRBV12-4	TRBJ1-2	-	ASSPSNLQGGYYGYT
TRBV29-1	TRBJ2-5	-	SVEFRAMQETQY
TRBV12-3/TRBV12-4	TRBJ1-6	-	ASSFEQTALH
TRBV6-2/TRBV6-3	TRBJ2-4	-	ASGSGLVDIQY
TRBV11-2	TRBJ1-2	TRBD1	ASNSDRGPQGYGYT
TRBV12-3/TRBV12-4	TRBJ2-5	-	ASSFYGGQETQY
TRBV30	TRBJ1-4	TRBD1	AGDRGAMNEKLF
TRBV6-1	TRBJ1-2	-	ASSEVEGQGHGYT
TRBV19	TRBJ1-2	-	ASSIAAAHYGYT
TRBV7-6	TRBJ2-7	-	ASSLAWDTYEQY
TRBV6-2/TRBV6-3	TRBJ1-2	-	ASSYSPRQTYGYT
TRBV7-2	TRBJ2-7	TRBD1	ASSGWTGEYGEQY
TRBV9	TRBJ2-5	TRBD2	ASSVRGAEETQY
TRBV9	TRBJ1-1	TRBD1	ASSKGQENMNTEAF
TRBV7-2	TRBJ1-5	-	ASAPGGASNQPQH
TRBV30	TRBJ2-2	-	AWSSGGELF
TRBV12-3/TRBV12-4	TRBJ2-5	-	ASSLAWTQY
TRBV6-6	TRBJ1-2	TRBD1	ASSLRQGQTGYT